This TCR beta chain was identified in a study of blood T cell repertoires in COVID-19. Study-level information: PBMCs, B-cell-depleted T cells, or T cells provided the cDNA or gDNA that made up the material.

Original handling: Amplification with reference gene primers provided the estimates of nucleated cell counts. The assay was immunoSEQ multiplex PCR, and TCRdb's table has in-frame clones only and misses some. The DNA gave D and trimming, while V, J and clone size come from that table. The sample carries 150,000 to 200,000 clones, around 91% recorded once. The study recruited people aged about 18 to 95 years across under 25 US areas. Two negative PCRs, clearance, or symptom resolution were required of recovered Cohort 3 donors. The CDR3 length is 13 residues. Germline V gene data show CDR1 as PRHDT and CDR2 as FYEKMQ (reference sequence). Deletions cut 5 bases from V and 4 bases from J, with 11 bases between.

The TCR comes from a woman aged 18-29 years who had recovered from COVID-19. The sample consisted of PBMCs or T cells enriched from blood (not recorded which). The V gene is TRBV13, the J gene TRBJ2-5; no definite D call. The CDR3 coding sequence is TGTGCCAGCAGCCCCGCCATTAGAGAGACCCAGTACTTC. Translating it yields CASSPAIRETQYF.